The 6 T cell receptor beta chains in this list originate from one sample, sequenced in a study of T cell repertoires in MIS-A myocarditis. The data were produced by immunoSEQ multiplex PCR, yet TCRdb's version contains in-frame clones alone and is incomplete. The sample carries fewer than 15,000 clones, around 74% recorded once. Source material: left ventricle heart tissue obtained at autopsy. Receptors were obtained from a man between 18 and 29 years old with fulminant myocarditis from multisystem inflammatory syndrome in adults (MIS-A) after COVID-19.

The J gene is TRBJ2-1, the V gene TRBV5-1; 7 nucleotides align to TRBD2. The CDR3 totals 15 residues. J gave up 10 bases and V 4 bases, and 14 bases lay outside the gene matches. In germline, CDR1 is SGHRS, CDR2 YFSETQ. CDR3 loop: CASSDRVAGSAEQFF. DNA of the CDR3: TGCGCCAGCAGCGACCGGGTAGCGGGTTCGGCCGAGCAGTTCTTC.

V and J are TRBV4-2 and TRBJ2-7; 8 nucleotides align to TRBD2. CDR1 is LGHNA and CDR2 is YNFKEQ in the germline V gene. Unmatched junction bases numbered 4, after V lost 0 bases and J lost 0 bases. The CDR3 contains 16 residues. The CDR3 is CASSQDVAGSSYEQYF. DNA of the CDR3: TGTGCCAGCAGCCAAGACGTAGCGGGGAGCTCCTACGAGCAGTACTTC.

This chain links TRBV21-1 with TRBJ2-2; TRBD1, as called in the table, went unchecked against the DNA. TRBV21-1 represents a pseudogene. This CDR3 has 18 amino acids. The CDR3 protein is CASSKRKGRRPNTGELFF. The CDR3 nucleotides read TGTGCCAGCAGCAAGAGGAAGGGGCGACGACCGAACACCGGGGAGCTGTTTTTT.

This clone was seen more than once but under ten times. The chain has TRBV4-2 and TRBJ2-5, with D perhaps TRBD2 (6 bases). The CDR3 is 15 amino acids. Germline V CDR1 and CDR2: LGHNA, YNFKEQ. Trimming shortened V by 2 bases and J by 0 bases, and 10 bases separated the two germline ends. The CDR3 loop is CASSQSGVYQETQYF. CDR3 in DNA: TGTGCCAGCAGCCAATCGGGGGTGTACCAAGAGACCCAGTACTTC.

This clone was recorded a few times. The rearrangement links TRBV29-1 to TRBJ1-6; 7 bases align to TRBD1. CDR3 length: 14 residues. V lost 6 bases and J lost 6; bases outside the gene matches: 8. Germline V gene lookup returns CDR1 SQVTM and CDR2 ANQGSEA. Here the CDR3 DNA reads TGCAGCGTGCAAGGGGACAGCTCTAATTCACCCCTCCACTTT. Translation: CSVQGDSSNSPLHF.

J is TRBJ1-6 and V is TRBV2, with D perhaps TRBD1 (5 bases). Germline CDR1 and CDR2: SNHLY and FYNNEI. The CDR3 loop spans 16 amino acids. Trimming removed 2 bases from V and 7 bases from J, with 15 bases in between. CDR3 bases: TGTGCCAGCAGTGAAAAGAGGGGATTGGTAAATTCACCCCTCCACTTT. Its protein is CASSEKRGLVNSPLHF.